This T cell receptor beta chain was profiled in a study of blood T cell repertoires in COVID-19. Study overall: T cells, B-cell-depleted T cells, or PBMCs supplied cDNA or gDNA.

As handled by the study authors: Nucleated cell number was recorded as an estimate derived from reference gene primer amplification. Assay: immunoSEQ multiplex PCR; the TCRdb copy retains only in-frame clones and omits some. The V and J calls and clone size are taken from that table; D and trimming were inferred from the DNA. The sample carries 45,000 to 65,000 clones, about 82% recorded once. The sample holds a few counts of this clone. CDR1 is SGHNT and CDR2 is YYREEE in the germline V gene (reference sequence). J gave up 6 bases and V 4 bases, and 7 bases lay outside the gene matches. The CDR3 sequence is 16 residues long.

The receptor comes from a man older than 75 with active COVID-19. The sequenced sample consisted of peripheral blood. The chain links TRBV5-4 to TRBJ2-2; TRBD1 aligns across 12 bases. CDR3 in DNA: TGTGCCAGCAGCCCGCGGGACAGGGGGCCGGCCGGGGAGCTGTTTTTT. This codes for CASSPRDRGPAGELFF.